This is a list of T cell receptor beta chains from one sample in a study of T cells in Graves' hyperthyroidism and ophthalmopathy. Using its own MiXCR run on the multiplex PCR reads, TCRdb lists one record per CDR3 protein. Among about half a million distinct CDR3 sequences, just under 20% were seen once, and the ten largest hold approximately 48%. The specimen was blood. These receptors were obtained from a man aged 35-49 years with Graves' ophthalmopathy. Both conserved end residues are part of each CDR3.

cdr3_aa | v_call
CATSDSWRGLAGEEYF | TRBV24-1
CASSPAGTGYNEQFF | TRBV18
CASSQGLREGPKSYNEQFF | TRBV14
CASGTGQPQHF | TRBV12-3/TRBV12-4
CASSLVVGEINYGYTF | TRBV7-9
CASNGGSRGGNEKLFF | TRBV2
CASSQGRGGDTQYF | TRBV4-1
CASSQDWGGKTQYF | TRBV4-2
CASRPWTGGVGETQYF | TRBV28
CASSSGTSGIADTQYF | TRBV12-3/TRBV12-4
CASPKRVGYTF | TRBV2
CASNPGLAGTDTQYF | TRBV27
CASSPGTTSDTQYF | TRBV18
CASSSLRRRTANYGYTF | TRBV11-2
CASSYGQGRETQYF | TRBV6-6
CSARLGSSYGYTF | TRBV20-1
CASSSTGTSGFNEQFF | TRBV4-2
CASSSTGEFTGELFF | TRBV19
CSARVTGLAGTGELFF | TRBV20-1
CASSETGVGSYEQYF | TRBV3-1
CASSSTGTDGYTF | TRBV6-1
CASSQVRVTGELFF | TRBV4-2
CASSYWRDYNEQFF | TRBV6-2/TRBV6-3
CSVEETVYGYTF | TRBV29-1
CASSPLSGFYGYTF | TRBV7-9
CASSTRQVRETQYF | TRBV12-3/TRBV12-4
CATSDSSGGGYNEQFF | TRBV24-1
CATQRGMTDTQYF | TRBV24-1
CASSLVGGTRTTEQFF | TRBV11-2
CASSNTGEYEQYF | TRBV2
CASKGSITSGTEAFF | TRBV19
CASSSQPADTQYF | TRBV11-1
CASSQSIGTANEQFF | TRBV4-1
CASSLTSGELFF | TRBV7-3
CASSEDRGRTEAFF | TRBV2
CASSWTSGNTGELFF | TRBV12-3/TRBV12-4
CASTSGTAFSYEQYF | TRBV6-1
CASSNRLAGAPGTQYF | TRBV3-1
CSARPDGNQPQHF | TRBV20-1
CASTPGGSGRQETQYF | TRBV9
CASSSGTGRETQYF | TRBV7-7
CASSTDYGYTF | TRBV6-1
CASSLGLTGSSYNSPLHF | TRBV11-2
CASSLRGGGGYEQYF | TRBV7-3
CASSGDLRGDEQYF | TRBV3-1
CASSNRRRDLRNEQFF | TRBV11-2